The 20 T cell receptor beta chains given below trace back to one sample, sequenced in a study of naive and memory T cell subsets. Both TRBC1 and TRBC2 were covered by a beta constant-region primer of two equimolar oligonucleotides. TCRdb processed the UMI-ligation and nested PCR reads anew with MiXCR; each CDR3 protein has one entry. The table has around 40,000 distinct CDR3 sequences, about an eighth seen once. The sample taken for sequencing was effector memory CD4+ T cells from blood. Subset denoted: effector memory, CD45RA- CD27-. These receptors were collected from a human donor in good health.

CDR3 bases: TGTGCCAGCAGTCGCGGGGGGAACATTCAGTACTTC. It translates to CASSRGGNIQYF. The chain couples TRBV6-2 or TRBV6-3 to TRBJ2-4, with 8 nucleotides matching TRBD2. Per germline, CDR1 MNHEY and CDR2 SVGEGT. Germline trimming cut 5 bases from V and 7 bases from J; bases unmatched to any gene: 1. The CDR3 runs 12 residues.

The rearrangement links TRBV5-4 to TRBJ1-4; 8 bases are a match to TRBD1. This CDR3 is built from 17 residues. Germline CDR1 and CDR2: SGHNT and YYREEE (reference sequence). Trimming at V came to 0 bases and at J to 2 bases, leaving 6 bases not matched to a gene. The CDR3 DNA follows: TGTGCCAGCAGCTTGGCTCAGGGGGCCCCCACTAATGAAAAACTGTTTTTT. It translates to CASSLAQGAPTNEKLFF.

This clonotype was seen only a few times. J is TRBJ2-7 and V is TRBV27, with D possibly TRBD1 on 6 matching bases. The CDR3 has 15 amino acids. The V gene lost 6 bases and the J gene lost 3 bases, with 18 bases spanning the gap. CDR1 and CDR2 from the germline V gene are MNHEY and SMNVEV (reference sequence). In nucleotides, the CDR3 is TGTGCCAGCAGCCTCCGTGGACAGAGCGTCTACGAGCAGTACTTC. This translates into CASSLRGQSVYEQYF.

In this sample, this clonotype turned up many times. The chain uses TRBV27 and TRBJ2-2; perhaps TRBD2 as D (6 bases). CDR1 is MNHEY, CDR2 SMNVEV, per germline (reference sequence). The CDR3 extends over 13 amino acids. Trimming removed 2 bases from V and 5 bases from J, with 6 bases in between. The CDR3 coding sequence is TGTGCCAGCAGTTTAGGGAGGACCGGGGAGCTGTTTTTT. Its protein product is CASSLGRTGELFF.

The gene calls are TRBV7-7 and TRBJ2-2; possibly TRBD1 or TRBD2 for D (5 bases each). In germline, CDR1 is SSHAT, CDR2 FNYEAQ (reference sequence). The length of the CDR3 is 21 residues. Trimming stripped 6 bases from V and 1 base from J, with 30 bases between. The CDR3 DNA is TGTGCCAGCAGTCATAGGACCCCGGGACCACAGACCTTATTGAACACCGGGGAGCTGTTTTTT. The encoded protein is CASSHRTPGPQTLLNTGELFF.

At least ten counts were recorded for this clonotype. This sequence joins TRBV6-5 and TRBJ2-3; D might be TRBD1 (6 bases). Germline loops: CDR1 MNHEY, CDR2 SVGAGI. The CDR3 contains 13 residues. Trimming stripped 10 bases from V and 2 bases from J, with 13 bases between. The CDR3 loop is CATLDRNTDTQYF. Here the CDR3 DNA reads TGTGCCACCCTGGACAGAAACACAGATACGCAGTATTTT.

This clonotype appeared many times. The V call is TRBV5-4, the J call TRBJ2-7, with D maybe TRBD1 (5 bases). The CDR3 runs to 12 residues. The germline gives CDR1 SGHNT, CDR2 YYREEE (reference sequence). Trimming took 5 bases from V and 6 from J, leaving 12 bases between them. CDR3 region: CASSIRGAEQYF. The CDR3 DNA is TGTGCCAGCAGTATAAGGGGCGCCGAGCAGTACTTC.

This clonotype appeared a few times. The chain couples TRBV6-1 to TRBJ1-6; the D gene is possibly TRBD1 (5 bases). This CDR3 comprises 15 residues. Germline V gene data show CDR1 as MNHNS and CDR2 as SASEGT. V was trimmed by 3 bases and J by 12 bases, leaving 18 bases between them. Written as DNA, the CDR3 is TGTGCCAGCAGTGACCAGGGCTACTACCCTGGACCCCTCCACTTT. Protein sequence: CASSDQGYYPGPLHF.

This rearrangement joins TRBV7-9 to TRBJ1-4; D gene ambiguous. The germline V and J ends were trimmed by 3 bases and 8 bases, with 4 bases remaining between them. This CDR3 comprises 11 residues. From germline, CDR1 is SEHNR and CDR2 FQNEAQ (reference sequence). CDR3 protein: CASSLREKLFF. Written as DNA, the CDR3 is TGTGCCAGCAGCTTGCGGGAAAAACTGTTTTTT. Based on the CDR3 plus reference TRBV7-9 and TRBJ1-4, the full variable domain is DTGVSQNPRHKITKRGQNVTFRCDPISEHNRLYWYRQTLGQGPEFLTYFQNEAQLEKSRLLSDRFSAERPKGSFSTLEIQRTEQGDSAMYLCASSLREKLFFGSGTQLSVL.

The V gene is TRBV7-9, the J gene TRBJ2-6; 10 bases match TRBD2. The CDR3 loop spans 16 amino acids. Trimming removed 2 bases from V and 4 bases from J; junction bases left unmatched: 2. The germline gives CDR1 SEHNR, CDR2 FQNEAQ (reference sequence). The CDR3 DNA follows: TGTGCCAGCAGCTTAAGCGGGAGGGGAGGGGCCAACGTCCTGACTTTC. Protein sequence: CASSLSGRGGANVLTF. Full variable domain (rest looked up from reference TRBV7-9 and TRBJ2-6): DTGVSQNPRHKITKRGQNVTFRCDPISEHNRLYWYRQTLGQGPEFLTYFQNEAQLEKSRLLSDRFSAERPKGSFSTLEIQRTEQGDSAMYLCASSLSGRGGANVLTFGAGSRLTVL.

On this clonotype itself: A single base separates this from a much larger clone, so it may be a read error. CDR3 coding DNA: TGTGACAGCCAATTCGAGCCCACTACATCGGGGGAGCAGTTCTTC. Its protein is CDSQFEPTTSGEQFF. The chain has TRBV5-4 and TRBJ2-1; perhaps TRBD2 as D (5 bases). CDR1 is SGHNT, CDR2 YYREEE, per germline (reference sequence). The CDR3 runs 15 residues.

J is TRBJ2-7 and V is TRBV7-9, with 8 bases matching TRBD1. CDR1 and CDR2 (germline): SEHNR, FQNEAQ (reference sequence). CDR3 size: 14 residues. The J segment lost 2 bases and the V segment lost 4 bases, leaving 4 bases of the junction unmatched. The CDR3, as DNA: TGTGCCAGCAGCTGGGCGGACAGGGCCTACGAGCAGTACTTC. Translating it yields CASSWADRAYEQYF.

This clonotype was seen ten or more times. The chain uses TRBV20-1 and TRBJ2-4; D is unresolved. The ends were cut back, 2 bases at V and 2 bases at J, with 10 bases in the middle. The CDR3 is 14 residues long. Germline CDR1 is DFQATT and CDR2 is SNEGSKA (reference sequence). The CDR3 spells CSARYMPTKNIQYF. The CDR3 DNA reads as TGCAGTGCTAGATACATGCCAACCAAAAACATTCAGTACTTC.

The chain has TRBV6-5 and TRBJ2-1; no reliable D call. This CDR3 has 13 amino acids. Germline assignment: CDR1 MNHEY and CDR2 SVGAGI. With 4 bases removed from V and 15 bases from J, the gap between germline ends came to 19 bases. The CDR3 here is CASSCGWPLDWFF. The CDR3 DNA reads TGTGCCAGCAGTTGTGGCTGGCCCCTCGACTGGTTCTTC.

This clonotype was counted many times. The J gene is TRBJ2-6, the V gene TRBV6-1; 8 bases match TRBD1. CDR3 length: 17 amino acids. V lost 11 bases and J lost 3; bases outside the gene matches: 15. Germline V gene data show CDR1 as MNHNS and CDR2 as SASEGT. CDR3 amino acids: CASQSGQEGFGANVLTF. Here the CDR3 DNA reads TGTGCCTCCCAATCGGGACAGGAAGGATTTGGGGCCAACGTCCTGACTTTC.

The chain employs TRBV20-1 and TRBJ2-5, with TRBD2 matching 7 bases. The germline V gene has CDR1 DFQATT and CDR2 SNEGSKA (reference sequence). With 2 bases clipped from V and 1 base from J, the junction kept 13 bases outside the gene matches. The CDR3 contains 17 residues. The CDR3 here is CSARRQHDTSAQETQYF. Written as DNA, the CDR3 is TGCAGTGCTAGAAGGCAGCACGACACTAGCGCCCAAGAGACCCAGTACTTC.

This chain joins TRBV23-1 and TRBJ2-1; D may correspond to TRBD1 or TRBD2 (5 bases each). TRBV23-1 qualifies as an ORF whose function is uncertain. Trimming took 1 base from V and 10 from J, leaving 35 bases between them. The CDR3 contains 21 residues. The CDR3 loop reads CASSQLREKVTRDEQQIEQFF. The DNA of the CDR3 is TGCGCCAGCAGTCAATTGAGAGAAAAAGTAACGAGGGACGAGCAGCAGATAGAGCAGTTCTTC.

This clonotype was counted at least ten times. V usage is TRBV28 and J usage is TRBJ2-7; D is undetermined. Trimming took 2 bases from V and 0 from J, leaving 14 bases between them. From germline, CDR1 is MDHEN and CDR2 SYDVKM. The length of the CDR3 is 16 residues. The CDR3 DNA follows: TGTGCCAGCAGTTTAGAAGCAGCTCCGAGCTCCTACGAGCAGTACTTC. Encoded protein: CASSLEAAPSSYEQYF.

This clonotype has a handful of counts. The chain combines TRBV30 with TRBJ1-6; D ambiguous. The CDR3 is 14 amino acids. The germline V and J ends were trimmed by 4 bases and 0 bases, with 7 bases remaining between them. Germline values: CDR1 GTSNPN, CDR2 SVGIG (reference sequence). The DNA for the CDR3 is TGTGCCTGGATGAAAAGCTCCTATAATTCACCCCTCCACTTT. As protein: CAWMKSSYNSPLHF.

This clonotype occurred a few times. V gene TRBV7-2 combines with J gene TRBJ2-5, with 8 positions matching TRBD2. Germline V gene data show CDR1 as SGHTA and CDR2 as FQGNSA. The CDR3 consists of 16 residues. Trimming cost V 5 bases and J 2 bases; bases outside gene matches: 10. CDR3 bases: TGTGCCAGCAGCGTAAATAGCGGGGCTGCTCAAGAGACCCAGTACTTC. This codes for CASSVNSGAAQETQYF.